The T cell receptor beta chain under discussion was sequenced for a study of PD-1 blockade in classical Hodgkin lymphoma. Study findings and constraints: When nivolumab was started under 1 year after ASCT, patients were excluded. There was a significant rise in CD4+ TCR diversity by C4D1, with no such rise for CD8+. In newly diagnosed patients, baseline TCR diversity was reportedly below that of healthy donors.

Produced via immunoSEQ multiplex PCR; TCRdb's table is partial and in-frame only. This table holds tens of thousands of clones, approximately 71% found once. This CDR3 has 15 residues. The junction had 7 bases not matched to a gene; V was cut back by 5 bases and J by 2 bases. Per germline, CDR1 LNHDA and CDR2 SQIVND (reference sequence). Comment on this clone: Its antigen is unidentified.

In every patient, relapse followed autologous stem cell transplantation, while exposure to brentuximab vedotin differed. Complete response, partial response or progressive disease were the best responses. Sequencing was performed on peripheral blood mononuclear cells (PBMCs), taken at baseline. The chain combines TRBV19 with TRBJ2-7; 9 positions match TRBD1. The sequence came from a human donor with classical Hodgkin lymphoma. CDR3 loop: CASSVTGTGPYEQYF. Here the CDR3 DNA reads TGTGCCAGTAGTGTGACCGGGACAGGGCCCTACGAGCAGTACTTC.